Listed here are 30 T cell receptor beta chains from one sample, sequenced in a study of shared clonotypes between healthy human individuals. Only in-frame clones appear in the TCRdb table, and some are missing; sequencing was by immunoSEQ multiplex PCR. The sample contains 1.5 million to 2.5 million clones, about 94% of which appear only once. CD45RO-negative CD8 cells positively selected for CCR7 made up the naive population, which excluded terminally differentiated effector memory CD45RA+ cells. The sample taken for sequencing was naive CD8+ T cells sorted from blood. Receptors were obtained from a man aged 18 to 30 in good health.

This chain connects TRBV19 to TRBJ1-6, with D unclear. Trimming pared 6 bases from V and 7 bases from J, leaving 19 bases between. The germline V gene encodes CDR1 LNHDA and CDR2 SQIVND (reference sequence). The CDR3 contains 16 residues. CDR3 sequence reads: CASSPWVSGGNSPLHF. In DNA, the CDR3 is TGTGCCAGTAGCCCCTGGGTGTCGGGAGGAAATTCACCCCTCCACTTT.

The CDR3 sequence is CASSHNSGRAETGELFF. The CDR3 nucleotides read TGCGCCAGCAGCCACAATAGCGGGAGGGCCGAAACCGGGGAGCTGTTTTTT. The chain employs TRBV4-3 and TRBJ2-2, with 11 positions matching TRBD2. From germline, CDR1 is LGHNA and CDR2 YSLEER. J gave up 5 bases and V 3 bases, and 8 bases lay outside the gene matches. The CDR3 covers 17 residues.

As for this clone: Its ends do not fully match the called genes, so a read error is possible. The chain carries TRBV5-5 and TRBJ2-7; TRBD1 matches 7 bases. Germline V gene sequence: CDR1 SGHKS, CDR2 YYEKEE (reference sequence). This CDR3 has 12 amino acids. The CDR3, as DNA: TGTGCCAGCAGCTCCGATGCGAGGGGGCTGTCCTTC. Residues: CASSSDARGLSF. Looking up the rest from reference TRBV5-5 and TRBJ2-7 gives the full variable domain: DAGVTQSPTHLIKTRGQQVTLRCSPISGHKSVSWYQQVLGQGPQFIFQYYEKEERGRGNFPDRFSARQFPNYSSELNVNALLLGDSALYLCASSSDARGLSFGPGTRLTVT.

As DNA, the CDR3 is TGTGCCAGCAGCCCCACTCCGGGACGGAGTAGCAATCAGCCCCAGCATTTT. Encoded protein: CASSPTPGRSSNQPQHF. This rearrangement joins TRBV12-1 to TRBJ1-5. TRBV12-1 constitutes a pseudogene. The CDR3 covers 17 residues.

About this clone: Additional DNA sequences in this sample encode the identical CDR3. The chain employs TRBV7-9 and TRBJ2-7; D ambiguous. Between the trimmed V and J ends, which lost 1 base and 3 bases, there was a span of 4 bases. There are 12 residues in the CDR3. CDR1 SEHNR and CDR2 FQNEAQ come from the germline V gene (reference sequence). The CDR3: CASSLEDYEQYF. The CDR3 nucleotides are TGTGCCAGCAGCTTAGAAGACTACGAGCAGTACTTC.

J is TRBJ1-6 and V is TRBV30; a weak D match, TRBD1 (6 bases). V lost 1 base, J lost 8 bases, and 12 bases lay in between. CDR3 length equals 14 residues. Germline loops: CDR1 GTSNPN, CDR2 SVGIG (reference sequence). CDR3 region: CAWSGGYRDSPLHF. The CDR3 DNA reads as TGTGCCTGGAGTGGGGGTTACAGGGATTCACCCCTCCACTTT. Drawing the rest from reference TRBV30 and TRBJ1-6, the complete variable domain is SQTIHQWPATLVQPVGSPLSLECTVEGTSNPNLYWYRQAAGRGLQLLFYSVGIGQISSEVPQNLSASRPQDRQFILSSKKLLLSDSGFYLCAWSGGYRDSPLHFGNGTRLTVT.

The chain links TRBV11-2 to TRBJ1-1; D is perhaps TRBD1 (5 bases). Germline CDR1 SGHAT, CDR2 FQNNGV. CDR3 length equals 16 residues. V shed 4 bases and J shed 0 bases, with 15 bases lying between them. The DNA of the CDR3 is TGTGCCAGCAGCTGGGCAGGACAAACCATGAACACTGAAGCTTTCTTT. This gives the protein CASSWAGQTMNTEAFF. Full variable domain (remainder filled in from reference TRBV11-2 and TRBJ1-1): EAGVAQSPRYKIIEKRQSVAFWCNPISGHATLYWYQQILGQGPKLLIQFQNNGVVDDSQLPKDRFSAERLKGVDSTLKIQPAKLEDSAVYLCASSWAGQTMNTEAFFGQGTRLTVV.

Here the CDR3 DNA reads TGTGCCAGCAGCTTAGAAGTTAGCGGGAGTTTCTACGAGCAGTACTTC. It yields the protein CASSLEVSGSFYEQYF. The chain is built from TRBV7-2 and TRBJ2-7; 9 bases agree with TRBD2. This CDR3 comprises 16 residues. J lost 3 bases, V lost 1 base, and 7 bases had no gene match. Germline assignment: CDR1 SGHTA and CDR2 FQGNSA.

About this clone itself: The sample has other DNA sequences that encode this CDR3 too. The gene calls are TRBV7-2 and TRBJ2-7, with 7 bases that match TRBD2. The CDR3 covers 15 residues. Trimming took 1 base from V and 0 from J; bases not matched to a gene: 3. CDR1 SGHTA and CDR2 FQGNSA come from the germline V gene. The CDR3 is CASSLDPGGSYEQYF. The CDR3, as DNA: TGTGCCAGCAGCTTAGACCCGGGAGGCTCCTACGAGCAGTACTTC.

The chain joins TRBV4-2 to TRBJ1-6, with 9 bases matching TRBD1. After removal of 1 base from V and 7 bases from J, the junction contained 5 bases not matched to a gene. Germline V lookup: CDR1 LGHNA, CDR2 YNFKEQ. The CDR3 spans 16 residues. CDR3 region: CASSQVGQGPNSPLHF. The CDR3 DNA reads TGTGCCAGCAGCCAAGTGGGACAGGGACCCAATTCACCCCTCCACTTT.

The V and J genes are TRBV2 and TRBJ2-1; 9 positions match TRBD2. The CDR3 consists of 19 residues. In germline, CDR1 is SNHLY, CDR2 FYNNEI. V gave up 2 bases and J gave up 2 bases; unmatched junction bases: 13. CDR3 loop: CASSENPSGALGAYNEQFF. The CDR3 DNA reads as TGTGCCAGCAGTGAAAACCCTAGCGGGGCGCTTGGCGCCTACAATGAGCAGTTCTTC.

The chain couples TRBV6-6 to TRBJ2-5; 7 bases match TRBD1. The germline CDR1 and CDR2 sequences are MNHNY and SVGAGI (reference sequence). The V segment lost 7 bases and the J segment 0 bases; nucleotides outside the gene matches: 2. The CDR3 has 13 residues. The CDR3 protein is CASIRGYQETQYF. The CDR3 DNA reads TGTGCCAGCATCAGGGGGTACCAAGAGACCCAGTACTTC.

The chain employs TRBV5-1 and TRBJ2-2; D gene ambiguous. V was trimmed by 0 bases and J by 4 bases, leaving 13 bases between them. The CDR3 consists of 16 residues. CDR1 and CDR2 from the germline V gene are SGHRS and YFSETQ. This CDR3 reads CASSLEPPVGTGELFF. CDR3 bases: TGCGCCAGCAGCTTGGAACCCCCCGTGGGCACCGGGGAGCTGTTTTTT.

J is TRBJ2-5 and V is TRBV2, with D maybe TRBD2 (5 bases). Trimming took off 7 bases at V and 5 bases at J, with 14 bases between the two ends. The germline V gene has CDR1 SNHLY and CDR2 FYNNEI. This CDR3 contains 13 residues. DNA for the CDR3: TGTGCCAGCACCCCGGTCCCGGGGGAGACCCAGTACTTC. It is translated as CASTPVPGETQYF. The whole variable domain, remainder taken from reference TRBV2 and TRBJ2-5, is EPEVTQTPSHQVTQMGQEVILRCVPISNHLYFYWYRQILGQKVEFLVSFYNNEISEKSEIFDDQFSVERPDGSNFTLKIRSTKLEDSAMYFCASTPVPGETQYFGPGTRLLVL.

The rearrangement uses TRBV19 and TRBJ2-5; D ambiguous. V was pared by 6 bases and J by 5 bases, with 10 bases between. Per the germline V gene, CDR1 is LNHDA and CDR2 is SQIVND (reference sequence). The CDR3 spans 12 residues. In nucleotides, the CDR3 is TGTGCCAGTAGCCGAGTTGGGGAGACCCAGTACTTC. This sequence encodes CASSRVGETQYF.

This clone occurred a few times. CDR3 protein: CASSREADGYTF. The CDR3 nucleotides read TGTGCCAGCTCCCGAGAAGCAGATGGCTACACCTTC. The chain links TRBV28 to TRBJ1-2; D unclear. Trimming removed 8 bases at V and 6 bases at J, with 13 bases between. Germline-derived CDR1 and CDR2 are MDHEN and SYDVKM. The CDR3 totals 12 residues.

CDR3 amino acids: CAISPGPGQPQHF. CDR3 coding DNA: TGTGCCATTTCTCCGGGGCCCGGTCAGCCCCAGCATTTT. This chain joins TRBV28 and TRBJ1-5; weak D call: TRBD1 (5 bases). The ends were cut back, 10 bases at V and 6 bases at J, with 16 bases in the middle. The CDR3 spans 13 residues. The V gene's germline CDR1 is MDHEN and CDR2 SYDVKM.

The rearrangement uses TRBV6-5 and TRBJ2-1, with a tentative D call TRBD2 (5 bases). The CDR3 extends over 13 amino acids. Germline CDR1 and CDR2: MNHEY and SVGAGI. Trimming removed 2 bases from V and 9 bases from J, with 11 bases in between. CDR3 coding DNA: TGTGCCAGCAGTTACAGCCTAGAGGGTGAGCAGTTCTTC. As protein: CASSYSLEGEQFF.

The gene calls are TRBV6-5 and TRBJ2-7; D may be TRBD1 (6 bases). Germline V CDR1 and CDR2: MNHEY, SVGAGI. This CDR3 is built from 16 residues. The V end was cut by 0 bases, the J end by 3 bases, with 15 bases between. CDR3 nucleotide sequence: TGTGCCAGCAGTTACTCGTGGGGGCAGACCTACTACGAGCAGTACTTC. Translation gives CASSYSWGQTYYEQYF.

This chain uses TRBV9 with TRBJ2-7, with D uncertain. Germline CDR1 reads SGDLS; CDR2 reads YYNGEE. V gave up 4 bases and J gave up 5 bases, with 19 bases separating them. The CDR3 covers 15 residues. CDR3 in DNA: TGTGCCAGCAGCCATGACGGCTTAGTAAATAACGAGCAGTACTTC. Amino acid sequence: CASSHDGLVNNEQYF. Supplemented by reference TRBV9 and TRBJ2-7, the full variable domain reads DSGVTQTPKHLITATGQRVTLRCSPRSGDLSVYWYQQSLDQGLQFLIQYYNGEERAKGNILERFSAQQFPDLHSELNLSSLELGDSALYFCASSHDGLVNNEQYFGPGTRLTVT.

The gene calls are TRBV2 and TRBJ2-2; D is unclear. V was shortened by 1 base and J by 6 bases, with 12 bases between the two germline ends. Germline V gene lookup returns CDR1 SNHLY and CDR2 FYNNEI. The length of the CDR3 is 15 residues. In DNA, the CDR3 is TGTGCCAGCAGTGAAGGGCCAGAGCTCCCCGGGGAGCTGTTTTTT. Protein sequence: CASSEGPELPGELFF.

V is TRBV7-9 and J is TRBJ2-7; TRBD2 matches at 9 bases. CDR3 length: 16 amino acids. The ends lost 4 bases at V and 6 bases at J; junction bases unmatched: 13. Germline CDR1 SEHNR, CDR2 FQNEAQ (reference sequence). CDR3 amino acids: CASSSAPGLADSEQYF. The CDR3 DNA sequence: TGTGCCAGCAGCTCTGCGCCGGGACTAGCTGATTCCGAGCAGTACTTC. Using reference TRBV7-9 and TRBJ2-7 for the parts outside the CDR3, the full variable domain is DTGVSQNPRHKITKRGQNVTFRCDPISEHNRLYWYRQTLGQGPEFLTYFQNEAQLEKSRLLSDRFSAERPKGSFSTLEIQRTEQGDSAMYLCASSSAPGLADSEQYFGPGTRLTVT.

J is TRBJ1-5 and V is TRBV7-9; TRBD1 agrees at 8 bases. The CDR3 loop spans 16 amino acids. CDR1 and CDR2 from the germline V gene are SEHNR and FQNEAQ (reference sequence). The V and J ends lost 5 bases and 2 bases, in that order; junction bases with no gene match: 8. CDR3: CASSAGQGRGNQPQHF. CDR3 nucleotides: TGTGCCAGCAGCGCCGGACAGGGAAGAGGCAATCAGCCCCAGCATTTT.

The V and J genes are TRBV6-5 and TRBJ1-2; TRBD1 is a possible D gene (5 bases). Trimming cost V 7 bases and J 0 bases, with 9 bases left between them. CDR1 is MNHEY, CDR2 SVGAGI, per germline. This CDR3 is built from 13 residues. The DNA for the CDR3 is TGTGCCAGCACCGCGGACACTAACTATGGCTACACCTTC. Protein: CASTADTNYGYTF.

The J gene is TRBJ2-5, the V gene TRBV13; D is undetermined. Germline V gene data show CDR1 as PRHDT and CDR2 as FYEKMQ (reference sequence). The CDR3 extends over 13 amino acids. Trimming took off 3 bases at V and 4 bases at J, with 9 bases between the two ends. The CDR3 sequence: CASSLNPRETQYF. The CDR3 DNA is TGTGCCAGCAGCTTGAATCCCAGAGAGACCCAGTACTTC.

The chain links TRBV7-9 to TRBJ2-1; the match to TRBD2 covers 13 bases. V shed 5 bases, J shed 0 bases, and the junction held 7 bases outside the gene matches. The germline CDR1 and CDR2 sequences are SEHNR and FQNEAQ (reference sequence). The CDR3 has 18 amino acids. The CDR3, as DNA: TGTGCCAGCAGCCCAGGGACTAGCGGGGCCAGCTCCTACAATGAGCAGTTCTTC. Translating gives CASSPGTSGASSYNEQFF.

The genes are TRBV27 and TRBJ1-1, with unresolved D. The germline V gene encodes CDR1 MNHEY and CDR2 SMNVEV (reference sequence). The CDR3 loop spans 14 amino acids. V was shortened by 6 bases and J by 1 base, with 12 bases between the two germline ends. The CDR3 region is CASSPVSENTEAFF. In DNA, the CDR3 is TGTGCCAGCAGCCCTGTATCAGAGAACACTGAAGCTTTCTTT.

Comment on this clone: Other DNA sequences in this specimen translate into the identical CDR3. The gene calls are TRBV7-9 and TRBJ2-7; tentative D call: TRBD2 (5 bases). Germline CDR1 SEHNR, CDR2 FQNEAQ (reference sequence). Trimming shortened V by 3 bases and J by 3 bases, and 6 bases separated the two germline ends. The CDR3 is 12 residues long. CDR3 in DNA: TGTGCCAGCAGCTTCGAGGGCTACGAGCAGTACTTC. Translating it yields CASSFEGYEQYF.

The V call is TRBV19, the J call TRBJ1-2, with 8 bases that match TRBD1. From germline, CDR1 is LNHDA and CDR2 SQIVND (reference sequence). V gave up 8 bases and J gave up 8 bases; unmatched junction bases: 10. This CDR3 region has 13 residues. CDR3 residues: CASGLDREEGYTF. The CDR3 DNA reads as TGTGCCAGTGGCCTGGACAGGGAGGAAGGCTACACCTTC. The full variable domain, completed using reference TRBV19 and TRBJ1-2, is DGGITQSPKYLFRKEGQNVTLSCEQNLNHDAMYWYRQDPGQGLRLIYYSQIVNDFQKGDIAEGYSVSREKKESFPLTVTSAQKNPTAFYLCASGLDREEGYTFGSGTRLTVV.

The chain carries TRBV4-1 and TRBJ2-7, with TRBD2 as a possible D gene (5 bases). Germline loops: CDR1 MGHRA, CDR2 YSYEKL. This CDR3 region has 15 residues. Trimming took 2 bases from V and 4 from J, leaving 15 bases between them. This chain's CDR3 is CASSQRSGIMYEQYF. DNA of the CDR3: TGCGCCAGCAGCCAAAGGTCCGGGATCATGTACGAGCAGTACTTC.